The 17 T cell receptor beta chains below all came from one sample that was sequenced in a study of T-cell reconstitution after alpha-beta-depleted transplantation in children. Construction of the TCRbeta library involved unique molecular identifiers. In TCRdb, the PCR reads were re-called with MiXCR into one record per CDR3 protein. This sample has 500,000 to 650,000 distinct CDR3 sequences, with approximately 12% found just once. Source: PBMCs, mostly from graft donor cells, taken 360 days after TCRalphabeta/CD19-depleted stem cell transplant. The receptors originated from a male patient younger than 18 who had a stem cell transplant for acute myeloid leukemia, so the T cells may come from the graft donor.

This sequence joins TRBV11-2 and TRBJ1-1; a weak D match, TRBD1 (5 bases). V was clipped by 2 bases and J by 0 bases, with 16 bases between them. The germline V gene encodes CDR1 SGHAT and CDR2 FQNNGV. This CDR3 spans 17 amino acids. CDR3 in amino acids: CASSLFGPRGMNTEAFF. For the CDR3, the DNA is TGTGCCAGCAGCTTATTCGGCCCAAGGGGAATGAACACTGAAGCTTTCTTT.

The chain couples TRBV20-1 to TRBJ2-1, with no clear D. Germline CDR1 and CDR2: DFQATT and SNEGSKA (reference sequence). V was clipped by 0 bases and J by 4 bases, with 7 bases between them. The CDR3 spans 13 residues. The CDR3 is CSARDLGYNEQFF. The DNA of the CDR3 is TGCAGTGCTAGAGATCTGGGTTACAATGAGCAGTTCTTC.

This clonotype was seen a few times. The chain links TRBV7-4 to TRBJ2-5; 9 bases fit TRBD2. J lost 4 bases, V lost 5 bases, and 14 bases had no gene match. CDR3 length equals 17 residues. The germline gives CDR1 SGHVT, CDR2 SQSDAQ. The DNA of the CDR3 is TGTGCCAGCAGCCCCCGCAAAGCGGGAGGTGGGGGAGAGACCCAGTACTTC. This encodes CASSPRKAGGGGETQYF.

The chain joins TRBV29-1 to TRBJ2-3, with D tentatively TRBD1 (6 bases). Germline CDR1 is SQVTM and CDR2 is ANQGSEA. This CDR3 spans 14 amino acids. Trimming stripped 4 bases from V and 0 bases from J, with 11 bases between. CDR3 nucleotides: TGCAGCGTTGGTCCCAGGGGTAGCACAGATACGCAGTATTTT. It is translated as CSVGPRGSTDTQYF.

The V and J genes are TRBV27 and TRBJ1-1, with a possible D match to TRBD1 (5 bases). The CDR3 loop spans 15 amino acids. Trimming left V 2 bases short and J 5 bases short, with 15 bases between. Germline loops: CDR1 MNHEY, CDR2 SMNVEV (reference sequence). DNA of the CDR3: TGTGCCAGCAGTTTACGAGGTGTGGGGCGGACTGAAGCTTTCTTT. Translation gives CASSLRGVGRTEAFF.

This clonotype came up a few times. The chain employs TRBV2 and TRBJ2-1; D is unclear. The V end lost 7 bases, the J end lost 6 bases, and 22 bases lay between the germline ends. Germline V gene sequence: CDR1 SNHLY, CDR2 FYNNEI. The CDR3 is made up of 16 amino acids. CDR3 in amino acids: CASTRADHLRGNEQFF. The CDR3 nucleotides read TGTGCCAGCACTCGGGCCGACCACTTGAGAGGCAATGAGCAGTTCTTC. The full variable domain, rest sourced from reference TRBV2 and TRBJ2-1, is EPEVTQTPSHQVTQMGQEVILRCVPISNHLYFYWYRQILGQKVEFLVSFYNNEISEKSEIFDDQFSVERPDGSNFTLKIRSTKLEDSAMYFCASTRADHLRGNEQFFGPGTRLTVL.

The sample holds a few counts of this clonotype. As DNA, the CDR3 is TGTGCCAGCAGTCAGCCGGGACAGGGCCCCTACGAGCAGTACTTC. It codes for CASSQPGQGPYEQYF. This chain joins TRBV28 and TRBJ2-7; 9 nucleotides match TRBD1. CDR3 size: 15 residues. CDR1 and CDR2 from the germline V gene are MDHEN and SYDVKM. The J segment lost 2 bases and the V segment lost 5 bases, leaving 7 bases of the junction unmatched.

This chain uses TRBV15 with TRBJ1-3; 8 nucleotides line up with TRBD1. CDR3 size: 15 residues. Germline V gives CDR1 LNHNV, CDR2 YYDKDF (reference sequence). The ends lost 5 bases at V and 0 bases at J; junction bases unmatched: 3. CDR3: CATSGGQGSGNTIYF. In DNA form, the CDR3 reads TGTGCCACCAGCGGCGGACAGGGCTCTGGAAACACCATATATTTT.

CDR3 sequence reads: CASSSGLLSTDTQYF. As DNA, the CDR3 is TGTGCCAGCAGTTCGGGACTACTAAGCACAGATACGCAGTATTTT. The chain uses TRBV12-3 or TRBV12-4 and TRBJ2-3; 7 bases line up with TRBD2. The CDR3 has 15 amino acids. J gave up 0 bases and V 4 bases, and 4 bases lay outside the gene matches.

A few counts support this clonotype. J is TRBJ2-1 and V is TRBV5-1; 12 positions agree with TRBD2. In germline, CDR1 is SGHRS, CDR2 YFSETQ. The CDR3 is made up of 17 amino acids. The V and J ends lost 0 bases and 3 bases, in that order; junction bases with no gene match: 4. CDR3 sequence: CASSLALLAGGYNEQFF. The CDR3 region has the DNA TGCGCCAGCAGCTTGGCCCTACTAGCGGGAGGCTACAATGAGCAGTTCTTC.

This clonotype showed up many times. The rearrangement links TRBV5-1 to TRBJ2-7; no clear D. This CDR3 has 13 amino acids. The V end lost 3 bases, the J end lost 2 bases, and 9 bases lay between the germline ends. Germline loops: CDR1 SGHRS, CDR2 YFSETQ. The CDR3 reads CASSSSLAYEQYF. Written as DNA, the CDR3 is TGCGCCAGCAGCTCATCACTCGCCTACGAGCAGTACTTC.

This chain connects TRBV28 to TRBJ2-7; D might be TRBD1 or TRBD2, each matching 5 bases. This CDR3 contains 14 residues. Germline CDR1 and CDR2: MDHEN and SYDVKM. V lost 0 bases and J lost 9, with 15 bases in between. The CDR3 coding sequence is TGTGCCAGCAGTTTATGGTGGGGCGAAAGCGGGCAGTACTTC. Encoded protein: CASSLWWGESGQYF.

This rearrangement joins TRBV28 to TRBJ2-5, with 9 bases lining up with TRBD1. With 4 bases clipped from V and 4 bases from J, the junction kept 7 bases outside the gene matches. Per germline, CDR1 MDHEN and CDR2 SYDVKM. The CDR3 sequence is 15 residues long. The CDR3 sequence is CASSWGQGGGETQYF. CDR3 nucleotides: TGTGCCAGCAGTTGGGGACAGGGCGGTGGAGAGACCCAGTACTTC.

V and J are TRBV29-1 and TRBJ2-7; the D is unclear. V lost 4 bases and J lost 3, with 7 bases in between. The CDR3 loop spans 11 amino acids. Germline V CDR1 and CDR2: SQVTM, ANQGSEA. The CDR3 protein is CSVAGLYEQYF. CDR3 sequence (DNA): TGCAGCGTTGCGGGCCTCTACGAGCAGTACTTC.

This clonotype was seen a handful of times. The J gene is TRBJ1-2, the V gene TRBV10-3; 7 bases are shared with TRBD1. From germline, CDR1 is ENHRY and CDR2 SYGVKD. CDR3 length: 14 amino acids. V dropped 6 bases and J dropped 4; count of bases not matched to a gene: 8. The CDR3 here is CAISAGTESYGYTF. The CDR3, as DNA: TGTGCCATCAGCGCTGGGACAGAAAGCTATGGCTACACCTTC.

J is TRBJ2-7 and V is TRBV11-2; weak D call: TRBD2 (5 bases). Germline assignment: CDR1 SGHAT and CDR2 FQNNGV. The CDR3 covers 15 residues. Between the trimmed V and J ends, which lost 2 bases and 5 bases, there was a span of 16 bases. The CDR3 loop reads CASSLFPGGSNEQYF. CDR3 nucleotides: TGTGCCAGCAGCTTATTTCCAGGAGGTTCGAACGAGCAGTACTTC.

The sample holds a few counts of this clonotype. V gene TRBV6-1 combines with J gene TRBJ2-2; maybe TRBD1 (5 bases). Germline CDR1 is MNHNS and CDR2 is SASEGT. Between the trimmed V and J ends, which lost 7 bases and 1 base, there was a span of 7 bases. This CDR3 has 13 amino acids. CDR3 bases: TGTGCCAGCACCGACAGGAACACCGGGGAGCTGTTTTTT. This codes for CASTDRNTGELFF.